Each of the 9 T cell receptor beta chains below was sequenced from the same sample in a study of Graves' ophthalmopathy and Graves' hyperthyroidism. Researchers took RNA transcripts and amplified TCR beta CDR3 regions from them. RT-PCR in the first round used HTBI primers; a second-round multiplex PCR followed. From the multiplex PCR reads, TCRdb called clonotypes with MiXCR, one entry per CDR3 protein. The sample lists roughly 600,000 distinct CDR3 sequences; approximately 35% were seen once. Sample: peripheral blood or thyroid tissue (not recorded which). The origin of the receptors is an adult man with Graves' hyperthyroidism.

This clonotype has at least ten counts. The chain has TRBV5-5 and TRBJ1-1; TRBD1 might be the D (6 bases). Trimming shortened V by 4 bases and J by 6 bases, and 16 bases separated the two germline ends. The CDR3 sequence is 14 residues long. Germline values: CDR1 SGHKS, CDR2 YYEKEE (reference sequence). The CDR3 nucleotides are TGTGCCAGCAGCGGGGATAGGGGGATTGCTGAAGCTTTCTTT. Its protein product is CASSGDRGIAEAFF.

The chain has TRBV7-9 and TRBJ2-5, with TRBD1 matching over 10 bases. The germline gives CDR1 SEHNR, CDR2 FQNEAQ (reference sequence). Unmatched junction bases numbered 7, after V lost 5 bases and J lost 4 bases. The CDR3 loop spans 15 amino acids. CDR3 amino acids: CASSPPDRGGETQYF. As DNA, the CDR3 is TGTGCCAGCAGCCCCCCGGACAGGGGGGGAGAGACCCAGTACTTC. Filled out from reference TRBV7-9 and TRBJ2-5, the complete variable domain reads DTGVSQNPRHKITKRGQNVTFRCDPISEHNRLYWYRQTLGQGPEFLTYFQNEAQLEKSRLLSDRFSAERPKGSFSTLEIQRTEQGDSAMYLCASSPPDRGGETQYFGPGTRLLVL.

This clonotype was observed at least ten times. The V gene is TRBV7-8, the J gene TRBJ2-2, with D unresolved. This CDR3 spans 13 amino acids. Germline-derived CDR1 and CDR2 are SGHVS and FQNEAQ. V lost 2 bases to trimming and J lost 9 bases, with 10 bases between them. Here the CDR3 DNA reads TGTGCCAGCAGCTTAAATCGGCCCCGGGAGCTGTTTTTT. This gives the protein CASSLNRPRELFF.

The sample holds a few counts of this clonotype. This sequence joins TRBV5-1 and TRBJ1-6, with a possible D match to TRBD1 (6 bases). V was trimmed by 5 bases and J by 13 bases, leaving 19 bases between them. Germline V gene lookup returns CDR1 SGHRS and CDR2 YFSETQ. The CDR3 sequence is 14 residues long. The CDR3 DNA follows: TGCGCCAGCAGGGATCGGACAGCCTCTGGTCCCCTCCACTTT. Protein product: CASRDRTASGPLHF.

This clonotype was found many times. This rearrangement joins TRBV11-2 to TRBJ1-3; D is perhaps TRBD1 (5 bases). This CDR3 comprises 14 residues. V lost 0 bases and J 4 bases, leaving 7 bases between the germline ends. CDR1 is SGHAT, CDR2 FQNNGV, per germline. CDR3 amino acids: CASSLDRVGNTIYF. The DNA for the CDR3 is TGTGCCAGCAGCTTAGACAGGGTCGGAAACACCATATATTTT.

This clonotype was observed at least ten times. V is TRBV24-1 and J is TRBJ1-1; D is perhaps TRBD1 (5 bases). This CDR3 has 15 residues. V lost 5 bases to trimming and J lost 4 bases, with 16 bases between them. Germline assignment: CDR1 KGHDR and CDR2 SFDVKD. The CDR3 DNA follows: TGTGCCACCAGTGCTGGAGGGGAAGTCGGCACTGAAGCTTTCTTT. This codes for CATSAGGEVGTEAFF.

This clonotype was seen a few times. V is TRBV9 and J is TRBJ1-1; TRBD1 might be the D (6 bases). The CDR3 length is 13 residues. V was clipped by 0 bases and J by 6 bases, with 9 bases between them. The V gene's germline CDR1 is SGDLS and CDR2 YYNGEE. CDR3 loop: CASSVEGGPEAFF. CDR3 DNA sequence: TGTGCCAGCAGCGTAGAGGGGGGACCTGAAGCTTTCTTT. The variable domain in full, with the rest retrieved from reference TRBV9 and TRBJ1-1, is DSGVTQTPKHLITATGQRVTLRCSPRSGDLSVYWYQQSLDQGLQFLIQYYNGEERAKGNILERFSAQQFPDLHSELNLSSLELGDSALYFCASSVEGGPEAFFGQGTRLTVV.

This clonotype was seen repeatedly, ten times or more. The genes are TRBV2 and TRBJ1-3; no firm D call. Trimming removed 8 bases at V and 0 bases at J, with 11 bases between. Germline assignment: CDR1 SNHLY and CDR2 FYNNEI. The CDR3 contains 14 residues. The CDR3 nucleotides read TGTGCCAGCCACCTATTGGTCTCTGGAAACACCATATATTTT. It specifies CASHLLVSGNTIYF.

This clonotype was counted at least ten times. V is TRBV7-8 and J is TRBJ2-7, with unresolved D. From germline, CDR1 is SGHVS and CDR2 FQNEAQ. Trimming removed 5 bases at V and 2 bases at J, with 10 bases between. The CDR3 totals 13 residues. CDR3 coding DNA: TGTGCCAGCAGCGCAGAGGTGCCCTACGAGCAGTACTTC. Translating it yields CASSAEVPYEQYF.